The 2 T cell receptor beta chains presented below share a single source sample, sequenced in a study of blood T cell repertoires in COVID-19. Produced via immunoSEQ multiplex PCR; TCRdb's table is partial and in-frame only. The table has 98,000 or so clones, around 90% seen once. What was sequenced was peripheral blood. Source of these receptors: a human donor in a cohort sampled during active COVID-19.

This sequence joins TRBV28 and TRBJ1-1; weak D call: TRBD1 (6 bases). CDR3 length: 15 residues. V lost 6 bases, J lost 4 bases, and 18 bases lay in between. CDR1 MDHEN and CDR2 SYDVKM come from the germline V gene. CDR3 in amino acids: CASRSRTAPGTEAFF. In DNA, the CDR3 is TGTGCCAGCAGATCCCGGACAGCCCCCGGCACTGAAGCTTTCTTT.

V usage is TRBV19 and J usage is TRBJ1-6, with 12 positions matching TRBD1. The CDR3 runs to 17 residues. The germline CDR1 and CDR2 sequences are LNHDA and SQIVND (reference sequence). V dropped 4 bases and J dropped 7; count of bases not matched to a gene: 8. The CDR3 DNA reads TGTGCCAGTAGTAGTGCGGGACAGGGGGCATGGAATTCACCCCTCCACTTT. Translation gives CASSSAGQGAWNSPLHF.